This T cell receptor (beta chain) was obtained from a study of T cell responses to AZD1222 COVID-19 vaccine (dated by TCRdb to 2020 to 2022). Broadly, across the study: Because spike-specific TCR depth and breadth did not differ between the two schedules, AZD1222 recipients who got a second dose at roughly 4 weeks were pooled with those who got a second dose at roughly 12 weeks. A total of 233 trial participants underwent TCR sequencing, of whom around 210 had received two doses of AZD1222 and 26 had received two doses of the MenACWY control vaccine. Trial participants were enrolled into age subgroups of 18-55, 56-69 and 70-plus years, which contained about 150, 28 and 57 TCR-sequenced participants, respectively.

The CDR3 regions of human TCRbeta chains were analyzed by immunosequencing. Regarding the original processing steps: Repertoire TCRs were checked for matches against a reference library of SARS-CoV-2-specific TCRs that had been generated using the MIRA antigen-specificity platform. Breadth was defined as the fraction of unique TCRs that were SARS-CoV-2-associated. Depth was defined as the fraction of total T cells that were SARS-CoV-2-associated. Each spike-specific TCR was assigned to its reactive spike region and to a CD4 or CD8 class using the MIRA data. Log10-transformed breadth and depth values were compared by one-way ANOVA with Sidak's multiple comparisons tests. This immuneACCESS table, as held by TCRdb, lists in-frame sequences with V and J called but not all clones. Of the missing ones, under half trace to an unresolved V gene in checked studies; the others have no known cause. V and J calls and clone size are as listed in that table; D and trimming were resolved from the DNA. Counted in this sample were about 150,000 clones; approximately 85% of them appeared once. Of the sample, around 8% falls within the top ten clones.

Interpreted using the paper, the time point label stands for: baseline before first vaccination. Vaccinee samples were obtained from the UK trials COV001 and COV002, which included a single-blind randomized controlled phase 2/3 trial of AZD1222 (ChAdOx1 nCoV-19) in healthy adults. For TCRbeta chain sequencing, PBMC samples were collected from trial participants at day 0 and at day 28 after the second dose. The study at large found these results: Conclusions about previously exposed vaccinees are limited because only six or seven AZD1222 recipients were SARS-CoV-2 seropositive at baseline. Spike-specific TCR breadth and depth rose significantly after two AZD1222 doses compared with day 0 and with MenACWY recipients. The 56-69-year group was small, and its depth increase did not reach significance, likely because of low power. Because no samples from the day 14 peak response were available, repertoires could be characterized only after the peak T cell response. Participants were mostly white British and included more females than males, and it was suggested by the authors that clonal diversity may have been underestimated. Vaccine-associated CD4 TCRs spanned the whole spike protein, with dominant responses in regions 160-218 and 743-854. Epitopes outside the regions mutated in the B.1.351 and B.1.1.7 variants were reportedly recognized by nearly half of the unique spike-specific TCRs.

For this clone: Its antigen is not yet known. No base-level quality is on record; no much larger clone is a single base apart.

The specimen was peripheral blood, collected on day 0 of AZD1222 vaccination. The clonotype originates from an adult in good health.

The nucleotide sequence reads as follows: TGTGCCAGCGGCCGGGCGCCGGTAGGGAACACCATATATTTT. Protein translation: CASGRAPVGNTIYF. The rearranged chain carries TRBV28 and TRBJ1-3; the D gene remains uncertain. Measured from the cysteine to the phenylalanine, the CDR3 is 14 residues long. The read is trimmed to its CDR3 DNA, 42 bases read in frame from base 1. A distance of 18 bases separates the germline ends of V and J, which lose 8 bases and 7 bases respectively. CDR1 and CDR2 (MDHEN, SYDVKM) derive from the germline V gene.